A single sample is the source of the 23 T cell receptor beta chains below, sequenced in a study of early T cells in non-severe SARS-CoV-2 infection. TCRdb itself ran the 5' RACE reads through MiXCR, one entry per CDR3 protein. The data show 69,000 or so distinct CDR3 sequences, about 13% seen once. The sequencing input was whole blood. These receptor sequences come from an adult who was a healthcare worker with PCR-confirmed SARS-CoV-2 infection or an uninfected control (not recorded which).

The rearrangement joins TRBV29-1 to TRBJ2-4; D is undetermined. The CDR3 covers 13 residues. The V end was cut by 7 bases, the J end by 0 bases, with 10 bases between. Germline-derived CDR1 and CDR2 are SQVTM and ANQGSEA. CDR3 DNA sequence: TGCAGCGCAATACAACTAGCCAAAAACATTCAGTACTTC. As protein: CSAIQLAKNIQYF.

This rearrangement joins TRBV7-9 to TRBJ2-1; D is unclear. The CDR3 is 15 residues long. Between the trimmed V and J ends, which lost 4 bases and 6 bases, there was a span of 16 bases. Looked up from germline, CDR1 is SEHNR and CDR2 is FQNEAQ (reference sequence). Here the CDR3 reads CASSSNDRNSNEQFF. CDR3 coding DNA: TGTGCCAGCAGCTCGAACGATAGGAACAGCAATGAGCAGTTCTTC. The full variable domain, with the rest looked up from reference TRBV7-9 and TRBJ2-1, is DTGVSQNPRHKITKRGQNVTFRCDPISEHNRLYWYRQTLGQGPEFLTYFQNEAQLEKSRLLSDRFSAERPKGSFSTLEIQRTEQGDSAMYLCASSSNDRNSNEQFFGPGTRLTVL.

This clonotype came up many times. The chain links TRBV6-2 or TRBV6-3 to TRBJ1-1; D is undetermined. Trimming shortened V by 5 bases and J by 3 bases, and 19 bases separated the two germline ends. Germline lookup yields CDR1 MNHEY and CDR2 SVGEGT. CDR3 length equals 16 residues. CDR3 nucleotide sequence: TGTGCCAGCAGTAAAAAATTGACCGCAACTTACACTGAAGCTTTCTTT. Translated: CASSKKLTATYTEAFF.

V and J are TRBV7-2 and TRBJ1-1, with D possibly being TRBD1 (5 bases). V was pared by 5 bases and J by 1 base, with 11 bases between. The CDR3 is 14 residues long. Germline V gives CDR1 SGHTA, CDR2 FQGNSA. CDR3 coding DNA: TGTGCCAGCAGCCTAGACAGAGAGAACACTGAAGCTTTCTTT. The encoded protein is CASSLDRENTEAFF.

This clonotype was seen at least ten times. The rearrangement joins TRBV30 to TRBJ1-1; TRBD1 might be the D (5 bases). V lost 6 bases, J lost 5 bases, and 13 bases lay in between. The length of the CDR3 is 12 residues. Germline V CDR1 and CDR2: GTSNPN, SVGIG (reference sequence). The CDR3 region has the DNA TGTGCCTGTAAACCGAGGGGAACTGAAGCTTTCTTT. It translates to CACKPRGTEAFF.

This clonotype showed up just a few times. The chain uses TRBV20-1 and TRBJ2-5, with TRBD2 identical over 15 bases. This CDR3 is built from 17 residues. Germline values: CDR1 DFQATT, CDR2 SNEGSKA (reference sequence). Trimming removed 3 bases from V and 5 bases from J; junction bases left unmatched: 10. The CDR3 here is CSASFFGLAGGPETQYF. The CDR3 region has the DNA TGCAGTGCTAGTTTCTTCGGACTAGCGGGAGGGCCGGAGACCCAGTACTTC.

J is TRBJ1-2 and V is TRBV13; D is undetermined. V lost 2 bases and J 8 bases, leaving 12 bases between the germline ends. Germline CDR1 PRHDT, CDR2 FYEKMQ (reference sequence). The CDR3 is made up of 13 amino acids. The CDR3 here is CASSLNSRDGYTF. For the CDR3, the DNA is TGTGCCAGCAGCTTAAATTCCCGAGACGGCTACACCTTC.

The sample holds many counts of this clonotype. This chain links TRBV6-6 with TRBJ2-1, with 8 positions matching TRBD2. V lost 4 bases to trimming and J lost 9 bases; unmatched junction nucleotides: 11. The CDR3 is 15 amino acids. Germline V gene lookup returns CDR1 MNHNY and CDR2 SVGAGI (reference sequence). This chain's CDR3 is CASSLKTGTRIEQFF. The CDR3 nucleotides are TGTGCCAGCAGTTTAAAAACCGGGACTAGAATTGAGCAGTTCTTC.

The chain recombines TRBV5-1 with TRBJ2-7; 14 bases are shared with TRBD2. The junction had 3 bases not matched to a gene; V was cut back by 6 bases and J by 4 bases. The CDR3 totals 14 residues. In germline, CDR1 is SGHRS, CDR2 YFSETQ. CDR3 amino acids: CASNGTSGGYEQYF. DNA for the CDR3: TGCGCCAGCAACGGGACTAGCGGGGGATACGAGCAGTACTTC. The full variable domain, in which reference TRBV5-1 and TRBJ2-7 provide the parts outside the CDR3, is KAGVTQTPRYLIKTRGQQVTLSCSPISGHRSVSWYQQTPGQGLQFLFEYFSETQRNKGNFPGRFSGRQFSNSRSEMNVSTLELGDSALYLCASNGTSGGYEQYFGPGTRLTVT.

This chain uses TRBV5-5 with TRBJ2-3; perhaps TRBD2 as D (6 bases). CDR1 and CDR2 from the germline V gene are SGHKS and YYEKEE (reference sequence). This CDR3 is 12 amino acids long. The V end lost 5 bases, the J end lost 9 bases, and 13 bases lay between the germline ends. The CDR3: CASSGTWGTQYF. Here the CDR3 DNA reads TGTGCCAGCAGTGGGACTTGGGGGACGCAGTATTTT.

With regard to this clonotype: Given a much more abundant clone one base away, this may be a read error. This chain connects TRBV7-9 to TRBJ1-2; TRBD1 is a possible D gene (5 bases). The germline CDR1 and CDR2 sequences are SEHNR and FQNEAQ (reference sequence). This CDR3 is built from 15 residues. Trimming left V 4 bases short and J 0 bases short, with 12 bases between. The CDR3: CASSSAETANYGYTF. Written as DNA, the CDR3 is TGTGCCAGCAGCTCCGCCGAGACAGCTAACTATGGCTACACCTTC.

This clonotype was counted ten times or more. The chain combines TRBV6-2 or TRBV6-3 with TRBJ2-1; 8 bases line up with TRBD2. The trim removed 0 bases at V and 4 bases at J, leaving 14 bases unmatched. In germline, CDR1 is MNHEY, CDR2 SVGEGT. This CDR3 region has 19 residues. The CDR3 DNA reads as TGTGCCAGCAGTTACTCTTTGCGGGAGGTCGCCCAAAAGTACAATGAGCAGTTCTTC. It is translated as CASSYSLREVAQKYNEQFF.

The J gene is TRBJ2-7, the V gene TRBV14; no clear D. V lost 1 base and J lost 3, with 4 bases in between. Germline-derived CDR1 and CDR2 are SGHDN and FVKESK. This CDR3 is 12 amino acids long. The CDR3 DNA is TGTGCCAGCAGCCAAGTGCTCTACGAGCAGTACTTC. This sequence encodes CASSQVLYEQYF.

On this clonotype: With a much larger clone just one base away, this may be a read error. This chain uses TRBV2 with TRBJ1-6; the D is unclear. The germline V gene encodes CDR1 SNHLY and CDR2 FYNNEI. V shed 7 bases and J shed 12 bases, with 25 bases lying between them. The CDR3 spans 16 residues. The chain's CDR3 is CASTLAFGPTCRPLHF. CDR3 DNA sequence: TGTGCCAGCACTCTCGCTTTCGGGCCGACGTGTCGACCCCTCCACTTT.

The V call is TRBV19, the J call TRBJ1-4, with D unclear. The CDR3 has 13 residues. V gave up 1 base and J gave up 4 bases, with 4 bases separating them. Germline V lookup: CDR1 LNHDA, CDR2 SQIVND (reference sequence). The CDR3 region is CASSIAINEKLFF. DNA of the CDR3: TGTGCCAGTAGTATAGCAATTAATGAAAAACTGTTTTTT. Together with reference TRBV19 and TRBJ1-4, the CDR3 gives the full variable domain: DGGITQSPKYLFRKEGQNVTLSCEQNLNHDAMYWYRQDPGQGLRLIYYSQIVNDFQKGDIAEGYSVSREKKESFPLTVTSAQKNPTAFYLCASSIAINEKLFFGSGTQLSVL.

The chain uses TRBV12-3 or TRBV12-4 and TRBJ2-7; 11 bases are shared with TRBD2. The J segment lost 2 bases and the V segment lost 1 base, leaving 7 bases of the junction unmatched. The CDR3 is made up of 17 amino acids. CDR3 bases: TGTGCCAGCAGTTTAGGTTCTAGCGGGGGGTCCCCCTACGAGCAGTACTTC. Its protein is CASSLGSSGGSPYEQYF.

The chain's CDR3 is CASRGLLETQYF. In DNA form, the CDR3 reads TGTGCCAGCAGGGGCCTACTAGAGACCCAGTACTTC. The rearrangement links TRBV6-1 to TRBJ2-5; D gene unclear. CDR1 and CDR2 (germline): MNHNS, SASEGT. This CDR3 contains 12 residues. V was cut by 6 bases and J by 4 bases, with 9 bases left in between.

The chain joins TRBV6-4 to TRBJ2-7, with TRBD1 identical over 9 bases. V shed 9 bases and J 7 bases; nucleotides not matched to a gene: 10. Germline V gives CDR1 MRHNA, CDR2 SNTAGT. CDR3 length equals 13 residues. The CDR3: CASSRDREGEQYF. The CDR3 DNA sequence: TGTGCCAGTTCCCGGGACAGGGAGGGAGAGCAGTACTTC.

The CDR3 nucleotides are TGTGCCAGTAGTCCTGGACAGGGAAGGGAGCAGTTCTTC. It translates to CASSPGQGREQFF. The chain couples TRBV19 to TRBJ2-1; 8 positions match TRBD1. V was clipped by 5 bases and J by 10 bases; unmatched bases: 7. Germline V CDR1 and CDR2: LNHDA, SQIVND (reference sequence). CDR3 length: 13 residues.

The sample holds many counts of this clonotype. V and J are TRBV27 and TRBJ1-1, with D possibly being TRBD1 (5 bases). This CDR3 is built from 13 residues. Trimming left V 0 bases short and J 13 bases short, with 15 bases between. Germline V gene data show CDR1 as MNHEY and CDR2 as SMNVEV (reference sequence). The CDR3 sequence is CASSLSAGTRGFF. The CDR3 DNA reads as TGTGCCAGCAGTTTATCGGCCGGGACGAGGGGTTTCTTT.

This chain uses TRBV2 with TRBJ2-1, with a tentative D call TRBD1 (5 bases). The V end lost 7 bases, the J end lost 9 bases, and 13 bases lay between the germline ends. The germline V gene has CDR1 SNHLY and CDR2 FYNNEI. The CDR3 has 12 residues. The CDR3 DNA sequence: TGTGCCAGCACAATCCATAGGGGTGAGCAGTTCTTC. It encodes CASTIHRGEQFF.

This clonotype was counted many times. The chain links TRBV24-1 to TRBJ1-6; no clear D gene. Per germline, CDR1 KGHDR and CDR2 SFDVKD. The CDR3 is 13 amino acids. The ends were cut back, 4 bases at V and 3 bases at J, with 3 bases in the middle. This CDR3 reads CATSEDYNSPLHF. Here the CDR3 DNA reads TGTGCCACCAGTGAAGACTATAATTCACCCCTCCACTTT.

This clonotype was seen a few times. This chain uses TRBV29-1 with TRBJ2-1; 11 positions agree with TRBD1. The V and J ends lost 5 bases and 7 bases, in that order; junction bases with no gene match: 10. The CDR3 contains 15 residues. CDR1 is SQVTM, CDR2 ANQGSEA, per germline. The CDR3 reads CSVYSRDRGTNEQFF. As DNA, the CDR3 is TGCAGCGTTTACTCCCGGGACAGGGGGACGAATGAGCAGTTCTTC.